A selection of T cell receptor beta chains follows, all from one sample in a study of cytomegalovirus exposure and HLA in healthy donors. The protocol was immunoSEQ multiplex PCR, while the TCRdb copy is restricted to in-frame clones and leaves out a portion. The sample lists 150,000 to 200,000 clones; about 87% were seen once. Sequencing was done on a sample of PBMCs. These receptors originate from a woman aged 25 to 39 in good health and CMV-seronegative. The CDR3 runs from the conserved cysteine through the conserved F or W. The D gene is left open where the match is weak. Some rows have no size entry. The others give once, few or many, or a class for an expanded clone.

TRBJ2-5 | TRBV29-1 | - | TRBD1 | TGCAGCGTTGTTCGACAGGGGCAACAAGAGACCCAGTACTTC | CSVVRQGQQETQYF
TRBJ2-1 | TRBV6-1 | once | - | TGTGCCAGCAGTGAAGGCCGTCAGTCAGGGGCGCAAGGCAGCAATGAGCAGTTCTTC | CASSEGRQSGAQGSNEQFF
TRBJ2-3 | TRBV5-1 | - | - | TGCGCCAGCAGGCTAGAAGATACGCAGTATTTT | CASRLEDTQYF
TRBJ1-2 | TRBV15 | - | - | TGTGCCACCAGCATGCAGGGTTCGATCTATGGCTACACCTTC | CATSMQGSIYGYTF
TRBJ2-5 | TRBV13 | - | TRBD2 | TGTGCCAGCAGCTTAGGCCGGGGGGGTCAAGAGACCCAGTACTTC | CASSLGRGGQETQYF
TRBJ1-5 | TRBV15 | - | - | TGTGCCACCGGGGACGGAGGGGTTTATCAGCCCCAGCATTTT | CATGDGGVYQPQHF
TRBJ2-5 | TRBV10-3 | - | TRBD2 | TGTGCCATCAGTGAGCCAAACATCAACACGGGACTAGCGGGGGGAGGAGAGACCCAGTACTTC | CAISEPNINTGLAGGGETQYF
TRBJ1-6 | TRBV5-1 | once | - | TGCGCCAGCAGCGCCGCGGGGGGTTCGGGTTCACCCCTCCACTTT | CASSAAGGSGSPLHF
TRBJ2-7 | TRBV4-1 | - | - | TGCGCCAGCAGCCAAGGGCCACAGGGTAATTGGATCTACGAGCAGTACTTC | CASSQGPQGNWIYEQYF
TRBJ2-7 | TRBV4-1 | few | TRBD1 | TGCGCCAGCAGCCCGACAGGGGGGTATTATGACGAGCAGTACTTC | CASSPTGGYYDEQYF
TRBJ1-4 | TRBV6-5 | - | - | TGTGCCAGCAGTTACACTTACAATCCACGGGGTGAAAAACTGTTTTTT | CASSYTYNPRGEKLFF
TRBJ2-7 | TRBV7-9 | - | TRBD2 | TGTGCCAGCAGCTCCGACGGGGGGGGATTTTACGAGCAGTACTTC | CASSSDGGGFYEQYF
TRBJ1-3 | TRBV5-1 | - | - | TGCGCCAGCAGCTTGGATGTGGGGGCGAGTAATGGAAACACCATATATTTT | CASSLDVGASNGNTIYF
TRBJ1-5 | TRBV30 | once | - | TGTGCCTGCCGGGACAAATATAGCAATCAGCCCCAGCATTTT | CACRDKYSNQPQHF
TRBJ1-5 | TRBV4-1 | - | - | TGCGCCAGCAGCCAAGCTTTTGAAAGGGAGTATAGCAATCAGCCCCAGCATTTT | CASSQAFEREYSNQPQHF
TRBJ1-6 | TRBV15 | - | TRBD1 | TGTGCCACCAGTGAGACAGGGGATAATTCACCCCTCCACTTT | CATSETGDNSPLHF
TRBJ2-5 | TRBV5-1 | - | - | TGCGCCAGCAGACGAGGGGGGGAAGAGACCCAGTACTTC | CASRRGGEETQYF
TRBJ1-2 | TRBV5-1 | few | - | TGCGCCAGCAGCCGGGACTCAAGCTATGGCTACACCTTC | CASSRDSSYGYTF
TRBJ1-2 | TRBV6-6 | - | TRBD1 | TGTGCCAGCATGACAGGACAGGGGCCATATAACTATGGCTACACCTTC | CASMTGQGPYNYGYTF
TRBJ2-1 | TRBV11-3 | - | TRBD2 | TGTGCCAGCAGTAAAGCGGGGGAGTCCTACAATGAGCAGTTCTTC | CASSKAGESYNEQFF
TRBJ2-7 | TRBV5-1 | - | TRBD2 | TGCGCCAGCAGCTTGTGGGGGGGGGACGGGATGACCTACGAGCAGTACTTC | CASSLWGGDGMTYEQYF
TRBJ2-1 | TRBV7-2 | - | - | TGTGCCAGCAGCTTTTCTGTCGATGAGCAGTTCTTC | CASSFSVDEQFF
TRBJ2-5 | TRBV13 | - | TRBD2 | TGTGCCAGCAGCTTCGGACTAGCGGGGGTGGAGACCCAGTACTTC | CASSFGLAGVETQYF
TRBJ2-5 | TRBV6-6 | - | TRBD1 | TGTGCCAGCAGTTACGACGGGGCCGGGACAGAAGAGACCCAGTACTTC | CASSYDGAGTEETQYF
TRBJ1-5 | TRBV6-1 | - | TRBD1 | TGTGCCAGCAGTGAAAGTAGGGACAGGAATCAGCCCCAGCATTTT | CASSESRDRNQPQHF
TRBJ2-5 | TRBV20-1 | - | - | TGCAGTGCTAGACAGCAAGAGACCCAGTACTTC | CSARQQETQYF
TRBJ2-3 | TRBV29-1 | - | - | TGCAGCGTTATACCCAGGGGTGGCTCGGACTCAGATACGCAGTATTTT | CSVIPRGGSDSDTQYF
TRBJ1-1 | TRBV18 | once | - | TGTGCCAGCTCACCACCGGCGGAATTTAACACTGAAGCTTTCTTT | CASSPPAEFNTEAFF
TRBJ1-3 | TRBV18 | few | - | TGTGCCAGCTCACTCCGCGTCGACACCATATATTTT | CASSLRVDTIYF